Below are 23 T cell receptor beta chains sequenced from a single sample in a study of high-grade serous ovarian cancer treatment subgroups. Sequencing was performed with immunoSEQ multiplex PCR; in TCRdb, only in-frame clones are kept and a portion is missing. The top ten clones hold 5.5% of a sample with almost 4,500 clones, 65% to 85% of them seen once. The tumor samples were collected prior to definitive surgery or chemotherapy. The sample consisted of tumor tissue. The receptors here all came from a human donor with high-grade serous ovarian cancer.

The chain links TRBV7-3 to TRBJ2-7, with D uncertain. Per the germline V gene, CDR1 is SGHTA and CDR2 is FQGTGA. There are 13 residues in the CDR3. The ends were cut back, 1 base at V and 4 bases at J, with 8 bases in the middle. The CDR3 spells CASSLSKDYEQYF. CDR3 bases: TGTGCCAGCAGCTTAAGCAAGGATTACGAGCAGTACTTC.

This clone was detected once. The rearrangement joins TRBV10-3 to TRBJ2-3, with a possible D match to TRBD2 (5 bases). The germline V and J ends were trimmed by 0 bases and 4 bases, with 11 bases remaining between them. The CDR3 has 15 residues. Germline loops: CDR1 ENHRY, CDR2 SYGVKD. The CDR3 spells CAISESTPRADTQYF. In DNA form, the CDR3 reads TGTGCCATCAGTGAGTCGACACCGAGGGCAGATACGCAGTATTTT.

The chain employs TRBV2 and TRBJ1-6; D uncertain. The CDR3 covers 15 residues. In germline, CDR1 is SNHLY, CDR2 FYNNEI. V dropped 8 bases and J dropped 0 bases, with 11 bases sitting between them. DNA for the CDR3: TGTGCCAGCGTAAGAGGGAGCTCCTATAATTCACCCCTCCACTTT. Amino acids: CASVRGSSYNSPLHF.

The DNA for the CDR3 is TGTGCCAGCAGCGCAGACAGGGACTCCTACGAGCAGTACTTC. As protein: CASSADRDSYEQYF. The V gene is TRBV9, the J gene TRBJ2-7; 7 bases line up with TRBD1. V was pared by 3 bases and J by 0 bases, with 3 bases of the junction left unmatched. CDR1 is SGDLS and CDR2 is YYNGEE in the germline V gene. This CDR3 comprises 14 residues.

This chain joins TRBV5-1 and TRBJ2-7; the D is unclear. This CDR3 is 14 amino acids long. Germline V gene sequence: CDR1 SGHRS, CDR2 YFSETQ. V was pared by 2 bases and J by 0 bases, with 9 bases between. The CDR3 nucleotides are TGCGCCAGCAGCTTCTCGATGAGCTCCTACGAGCAGTACTTC. Its protein product is CASSFSMSSYEQYF.

The chain links TRBV29-1 to TRBJ2-7, with TRBD1 matching over 9 bases. V lost 6 bases, J lost 5 bases, and 5 bases stayed unmatched. The CDR3 covers 12 residues. Germline CDR1 reads SQVTM; CDR2 reads ANQGSEA. The CDR3 DNA reads as TGCAGCGTCGACAGGGGGGGTGACGAGCAGTACTTC. Protein product: CSVDRGGDEQYF.

The sample holds a few counts of this clone. The chain couples TRBV19 to TRBJ1-5, with 10 positions matching TRBD1. CDR1 is LNHDA and CDR2 is SQIVND in the germline V gene (reference sequence). The V gene end was trimmed by 7 bases and the J gene end by 2 bases; junction bases not matched to a gene: 5. The CDR3 spans 15 residues. The CDR3 region has the DNA TGTGCCAGTACCTCCGGACAGGGGGGCAATCAGCCCCAGCATTTT. It specifies CASTSGQGGNQPQHF.

This clone was counted once. V usage is TRBV9 and J usage is TRBJ1-4, with D possibly TRBD1 on 6 matching bases. This CDR3 spans 15 amino acids. The V gene's germline CDR1 is SGDLS and CDR2 YYNGEE. Trimming removed 2 bases at V and 7 bases at J, with 15 bases between. CDR3 sequence: CASSVEDSRFEKLFF. In DNA form, the CDR3 reads TGTGCCAGCAGCGTCGAGGACAGTCGTTTTGAAAAACTGTTTTTT.

The chain joins TRBV9 to TRBJ2-1, with TRBD2 as a possible D gene (6 bases). The ends were cut back, 5 bases at V and 1 base at J, with 13 bases in the middle. Looked up from germline, CDR1 is SGDLS and CDR2 is YYNGEE. The CDR3 is 15 residues long. This chain's CDR3 is CASRRRDPSYNEQFF. The DNA of the CDR3 is TGTGCCAGCAGAAGGAGGGACCCATCCTACAATGAGCAGTTCTTC.

V gene TRBV6-1 combines with J gene TRBJ2-7; TRBD1 is a possible D gene (6 bases). The germline V and J ends were trimmed by 2 bases and 0 bases, with 17 bases remaining between them. This CDR3 region has 17 residues. CDR1 MNHNS and CDR2 SASEGT come from the germline V gene. CDR3 in amino acids: CASSERGTGHFSYEQYF. For the CDR3, the DNA is TGTGCCAGCAGTGAAAGAGGGACGGGACACTTCTCCTACGAGCAGTACTTC.

V gene TRBV27 combines with J gene TRBJ2-2; D not resolved. CDR1 is MNHEY, CDR2 SMNVEV, per germline (reference sequence). CDR3 length: 15 amino acids. Trimming removed 8 bases at V and 6 bases at J, with 19 bases between. The DNA for the CDR3 is TGTGCCAGCCGGTCGGAGACACTCTCTCCCGGGGAGCTGTTTTTT. Translated: CASRSETLSPGELFF.

This chain connects TRBV11-2 to TRBJ1-1, with D hard to call. This CDR3 spans 12 amino acids. The ends were cut back, 2 bases at V and 6 bases at J, with 7 bases in the middle. Germline CDR1 and CDR2: SGHAT and FQNNGV. The CDR3 sequence: CASSLQTAEAFF. Written as DNA, the CDR3 is TGTGCCAGCAGCTTACAGACTGCTGAAGCTTTCTTT.

V and J are TRBV19 and TRBJ2-7, with 7 bases fitting TRBD1. The ends lost 5 bases at V and 6 bases at J; junction bases unmatched: 4. From germline, CDR1 is LNHDA and CDR2 SQIVND (reference sequence). CDR3 length equals 12 residues. The CDR3: CASSPDRVEQYF. The CDR3, as DNA: TGTGCCAGTAGTCCTGACAGGGTCGAGCAGTACTTC.

This clone has just a few counts. The chain employs TRBV29-1 and TRBJ2-1; 11 nucleotides line up with TRBD1. CDR3 size: 14 residues. V trimming: 6 bases; J trimming: 6 bases; junction bases outside the gene matches: 7. Germline V gene lookup returns CDR1 SQVTM and CDR2 ANQGSEA. The CDR3 DNA reads as TGCAGCGTCGACTCCGGGACAGGGGGCAATGAGCAGTTCTTC. Translation: CSVDSGTGGNEQFF.

The V and J genes are TRBV6-1 and TRBJ1-2; perhaps TRBD1 as D (6 bases). V shed 6 bases and J shed 4 bases, with 18 bases lying between them. The CDR3 extends over 15 amino acids. CDR1 is MNHNS, CDR2 SASEGT, per germline. In nucleotides, the CDR3 is TGTGCCAGCAGCACCGACAGGTCCGCGGGCTATGGCTACACCTTC. Translating it yields CASSTDRSAGYGYTF.

The genes are TRBV7-8 and TRBJ2-4, with 13 bases that match TRBD2. CDR1 and CDR2 from the germline V gene are SGHVS and FQNEAQ. CDR3 length equals 19 residues. Trimming at V came to 1 base and at J to 0 bases, leaving 6 bases not matched to a gene. The CDR3, as DNA: TGTGCCAGCAGCTTAGGGACTAGCGGGAGTCCCGGAGCCAAAAACATTCAGTACTTC. The encoded protein is CASSLGTSGSPGAKNIQYF.

The chain uses TRBV5-1 and TRBJ2-3; 13 bases are a match to TRBD2. The CDR3 totals 17 residues. V dropped 3 bases and J dropped 5; count of bases not matched to a gene: 9. Germline-derived CDR1 and CDR2 are SGHRS and YFSETQ. As DNA, the CDR3 is TGCGCCAGCAGCTGGACCGGGACTAGCGGGGCAATAGATACGCAGTATTTT. Its protein product is CASSWTGTSGAIDTQYF.

As for this clone: A read error may produce the germline difference seen at one junction end. The DNA for the CDR3 is TGTGCCAGCAGCTATTCAGGGGCATCCGCTGAAGAACTGTTTTTT. It is translated as CASSYSGASAEELFF. V usage is TRBV7-2 and J usage is TRBJ1-4, with D perhaps TRBD1 (6 bases). Looked up from germline, CDR1 is SGHTA and CDR2 is FQGNSA. CDR3 size: 15 residues.

This clone has a single count. The chain combines TRBV4-1 with TRBJ2-3; 10 bases line up with TRBD2. CDR1 is MGHRA, CDR2 YSYEKL, per germline. This CDR3 comprises 16 residues. Losses at the gene ends were 2 bases for V and 14 bases for J; bases not matched to a gene: 16. CDR3: CASSQRSGGAGGDTYF. The CDR3 bases are TGCGCCAGCAGCCAAAGGAGCGGGGGGGCAGGGGGTGATACGTATTTT.

This chain links TRBV5-1 with TRBJ1-2, with no clear D. The CDR3 sequence is 14 residues long. V dropped 0 bases and J dropped 3 bases, with 9 bases sitting between them. Germline values: CDR1 SGHRS, CDR2 YFSETQ. CDR3 loop: CASSLEEGYYGYTF. CDR3 DNA sequence: TGCGCCAGCAGCTTGGAAGAGGGCTACTATGGCTACACCTTC.

The CDR3 DNA is TGTGCCAGCAGCGTAGGAGGGGTGGACAGGGTCCTCTCTGGGGCCAACGTCCTGACTTTC. Its protein product is CASSVGGVDRVLSGANVLTF. The chain recombines TRBV9 with TRBJ2-6, with 8 bases that match TRBD1. The V and J ends lost 0 bases and 0 bases, in that order; junction bases with no gene match: 11. The CDR3 contains 20 residues. CDR1 is SGDLS and CDR2 is YYNGEE in the germline V gene.

This chain links TRBV5-4 with TRBJ1-1, with 7 bases identical to TRBD1. CDR1 and CDR2 from the germline V gene are SGHNT and YYREEE (reference sequence). The CDR3 is 16 amino acids. After removal of 2 bases from V and 4 bases from J, the junction contained 11 bases not matched to a gene. CDR3 sequence (DNA): TGTGCCAGCAGCTTTGCGACAGGGACCACTTTCACTGAAGCTTTCTTT. It translates to CASSFATGTTFTEAFF.

In this sample, this clone turned up a few times. This rearrangement joins TRBV30 to TRBJ1-1; no clear D gene. The CDR3 sequence is 17 residues long. Germline-derived CDR1 and CDR2 are GTSNPN and SVGIG (reference sequence). V lost 4 bases to trimming and J lost 2 bases, with 23 bases between them. The CDR3 here is CAWTIVGFPQVNTEAFF. CDR3 DNA sequence: TGTGCCTGGACCATTGTCGGTTTTCCCCAAGTAAACACTGAAGCTTTCTTT.